The 27 T cell receptor beta chains below were found in one sample sequenced in a study of tumor-infiltrating lymphocytes in primary liver carcinoma. From around 500 ng total RNA, TCR beta cDNA was generated with a primer in the constant region. Nested multiplex PCR, run for three rounds with slightly modified ARM-PCR, yielded TCR beta libraries. The first two PCR rounds, approximately 10 cycles each, used TRBV1-TRBV30 forward primers and a C-beta reverse primer. A single record per CDR3 protein comes from TCRdb applying MiXCR to the multiplex PCR reads. This table has approximately 330,000 distinct CDR3 sequences, less than 75% appearing once. The authors took blood RNA from unsorted whole blood and also extracted germline DNA. Sequencing input: peripheral blood. These receptors all come from a man aged 40-50 years with primary liver carcinoma and hepatitis B virus infection.

Regarding this clonotype: The junction differs from germline at one of its ends, possibly a read error. V and J are TRBV11-1 and TRBJ2-1; D might be TRBD2 (6 bases). CDR1 SGHAT and CDR2 FQDESV come from the germline V gene (reference sequence). The CDR3 covers 15 residues. CDR3 DNA: TGTGCCAGCAGCTCTAACGGGAGCTCCTACAATGAGCAGCTCTTC. As protein: CASSSNGSSYNEQLF. The variable domain in full, completed from reference TRBV11-1 and TRBJ2-1, reads EAEVAQSPRYKITEKSQAVAFWCDPISGHATLYWYRQILGQGPELLVQFQDESVVDDSQLPKDRFSAERLKGVDSTLKIQPAELGDSAMYLCASSSNGSSYNEQLFGPGTRLTVL.

This chain uses TRBV5-5 with TRBJ1-6; D gene unclear. The CDR3 covers 14 residues. Germline lookup yields CDR1 SGHKS and CDR2 YYEKEE (reference sequence). V was trimmed by 0 bases and J by 8 bases, leaving 9 bases between them. CDR3 sequence: CASSLEHSYSPLHF. The CDR3 nucleotides read TGTGCCAGCAGCTTGGAACATAGTTATTCACCCCTCCACTTT.

To note about this clonotype: One end of the junction is discordant with germline, which a read error may explain. The rearrangement joins TRBV5-4 to TRBJ2-7, with no clear D. The CDR3 sequence is 13 residues long. Germline V gives CDR1 SGHNT, CDR2 YYREEE (reference sequence). CDR3 loop: CAGSLPDNYEQYF. The CDR3 coding sequence is TGTGCCGGCAGCTTGCCAGACAACTACGAGCAGTACTTC.

In the case of this clonotype: A much larger clone differs by one base, so this may be a read error. The genes are TRBV4-3 and TRBJ2-5; D uncertain. The CDR3 sequence is 14 residues long. Germline-derived CDR1 and CDR2 are LGHNA and YSLEER. Trimming cost V 2 bases and J 4 bases, with 11 bases left between them. CDR3 coding DNA: TGCGCCAGCAGCCAATGGGGATGGGGAGAGACCCAGTACTTC. Protein product: CASSQWGWGETQYF.

Comment on this clonotype: No conserved phenylalanine or tryptophan ends this CDR3, so it is likely a read error. This chain uses TRBV6-2 or TRBV6-3 with TRBJ2-7; D is possibly TRBD1 or TRBD2 (5 bases each). The germline gives CDR1 MNHEY, CDR2 SVGEGT. V lost 2 bases and J 3 bases, leaving 11 bases between the germline ends. The CDR3 has 14 amino acids. The CDR3 loop is CASSYVGALYEQYL. Here the CDR3 DNA reads TGTGCCAGCAGTTACGTCGGGGCTCTCTACGAGCAGTACTTA.

About this clonotype itself: Since a much larger clone is just one base distant, this may be a read error. The chain is built from TRBV6-6 and TRBJ1-6; D uncertain. Germline loops: CDR1 MNHNY, CDR2 SVGAGI (reference sequence). CDR3 length: 15 residues. The CDR3 DNA follows: TGTGCCAGCATTTTTTCTACGACGGCTAATTCACCCCTCTACTTT. Amino acid sequence: CASIFSTTANSPLYF.

This clonotype was observed a few times. The J gene is TRBJ2-2, the V gene TRBV6-5; the match to TRBD2 covers 11 bases. The CDR3 is 17 residues long. Germline lookup yields CDR1 MNHEY and CDR2 SVGAGI. V lost 0 bases to trimming and J lost 7 bases; unmatched junction nucleotides: 7. The CDR3 DNA follows: TGTGCCAGCAGTTACTCCCGGACTAGCGGGCGAATCGGGGAGCTGTTTTTT. Protein sequence: CASSYSRTSGRIGELFF.

On this clonotype itself: A clone one base away is much larger, so this may be a read error. This rearrangement joins TRBV4-2 to TRBJ2-3; 7 positions agree with TRBD2. The CDR3 consists of 16 residues. Germline assignment: CDR1 LGHNA and CDR2 YNFKEQ. J gave up 0 bases and V 5 bases, and 8 bases lay outside the gene matches. CDR3 in amino acids: CASSRPSGESTDTQYF. The CDR3 nucleotides are TGTGCCAGCAGCAGGCCCAGCGGGGAGAGCACAGATACGCAGTATTTT.

The chain combines TRBV6-6 with TRBJ2-1; 8 positions match TRBD2. The CDR3 is 16 residues long. From germline, CDR1 is MNHNY and CDR2 SVGAGI (reference sequence). V was clipped by 3 bases and J by 6 bases; unmatched bases: 10. The CDR3 nucleotides are TGTGCCAGCAGTTATCTCCTGACTAGCGAGAGCAATGAGCAGTTCTTC. Protein sequence: CASSYLLTSESNEQFF.

Worth noting for this clonotype: Compared with germline, one end of the junction differs, possibly owing to a read error. This chain links TRBV11-2 with TRBJ2-2, with TRBD1 as a possible D gene (6 bases). This CDR3 has 14 residues. Per germline, CDR1 SGHAT and CDR2 FQNNGV. CDR3 DNA: TGTACCTCCGCCTTGGACAGAAACACAGGGGAGCTGTTTTTT. Translated: CTSALDRNTGELFF.

A single count supports this clonotype. It is likely a read error, because the conserved phenylalanine at the end of the CDR3 is missing. V usage is TRBV5-5 and J usage is TRBJ1-1; D perhaps matches TRBD1 (5 bases). V was pared by 7 bases and J by 1 base, with 14 bases between. The CDR3 consists of 14 residues. CDR1 SGHKS and CDR2 YYEKEE come from the germline V gene (reference sequence). CDR3 amino acids: CASFWIGANTEAFI. The CDR3 DNA reads TGTGCCAGCTTTTGGATAGGGGCGAACACTGAAGCTTTCATT.

This clonotype was counted ten times or more. This chain links TRBV12-3 or TRBV12-4 with TRBJ1-3; the match to TRBD1 covers 10 bases. This CDR3 spans 16 amino acids. V lost 7 bases, J lost 3 bases, and 9 bases stayed unmatched. CDR3 sequence reads: CASTHPGTGDGNTIYF. CDR3 nucleotides: TGTGCCAGCACCCACCCCGGGACAGGGGATGGAAACACCATATATTTT.

This clonotype is a singleton in its sample. A much larger clone lies one base from this, so it may be a read error. The rearrangement links TRBV6-5 to TRBJ2-3, with D tentatively TRBD2 (6 bases). The germline CDR1 and CDR2 sequences are MNHEY and SVGAGI. The CDR3 is 13 amino acids. The CDR3 DNA follows: TGTGCCAGCAGTTACCTTATGGGGGGTACGCACTATTTT. As protein: CASSYLMGGTHYF.

The chain recombines TRBV7-8 with TRBJ1-2, with a possible D match to TRBD1 (5 bases). V dropped 3 bases and J dropped 7 bases, with 12 bases sitting between them. Germline loops: CDR1 SGHVS, CDR2 FQNEAQ. The CDR3 consists of 13 residues. CDR3 in DNA: TGTGCCAGCAGCTTGGACACGGGCTGTGGCTACACCTTC. The encoded protein is CASSLDTGCGYTF.

A note on this clonotype: One end of the junction is discordant with germline, which a read error may explain. This rearrangement joins TRBV6-1 to TRBJ2-3, with TRBD2 identical over 7 bases. The CDR3 sequence is 15 residues long. CDR1 and CDR2 from the germline V gene are MNHNS and SASEGT. This CDR3 reads CASIELRERGYTQYF. The CDR3 DNA is TGTGCCAGCATTGAACTGCGGGAGCGGGGATATACGCAGTATTTT.

The V and J genes are TRBV4-1 and TRBJ1-4; TRBD1 matches 9 bases. The CDR3 has 15 residues. Germline CDR1 reads MGHRA; CDR2 reads YSYEKL. Trimming took 4 bases from V and 10 from J; bases not matched to a gene: 10. In DNA form, the CDR3 reads TGCGCCAGCAGCCTTATCGGGACAGGGTCCGGAAAACTGTTTTTT. It yields the protein CASSLIGTGSGKLFF.

In this sample, this clonotype turned up a few times. The rearrangement links TRBV10-3 to TRBJ1-6, with no clear D. This CDR3 contains 15 residues. V was pared by 0 bases and J by 10 bases, with 13 bases between. Per germline, CDR1 ENHRY and CDR2 SYGVKD. The CDR3 nucleotides read TGTGCCATCAGTGAGTCGATGCCTAGCGGGTCACCCCTCCACTTT. Amino acids: CAISESMPSGSPLHF.

The chain joins TRBV4-1 to TRBJ1-6; 7 bases are shared with TRBD1. Germline V CDR1 and CDR2: MGHRA, YSYEKL. J gave up 7 bases and V 6 bases, and 9 bases lay outside the gene matches. This CDR3 contains 15 residues. CDR3 loop: CASRKGGTVNSPLHF. The CDR3 DNA reads TGCGCCAGCAGAAAAGGAGGGACAGTAAATTCACCCCTCCACTTT.

Turning to this clonotype: One end of the junction fails to match germline, which may point to a read error. The chain joins TRBV11-3 to TRBJ2-5; TRBD1 matches at 9 bases. Germline CDR1 and CDR2: SGHNT and YENEEA. CDR3 size: 15 residues. The CDR3, as DNA: TGTGTCAGCAGGCCCACAACAGGGGGCTTGGAGACCCAGTACTTC. It translates to CVSRPTTGGLETQYF.

This clonotype was picked up a small number of times. The chain has TRBV5-4 and TRBJ2-5; 7 nucleotides line up with TRBD1. Germline V gene data show CDR1 as SGHNT and CDR2 as YYREEE (reference sequence). V dropped 4 bases and J dropped 2; count of bases not matched to a gene: 8. The CDR3 runs to 15 residues. The CDR3 region has the DNA TGTGCCAGCAGCCGAACCGGGACAGAGCAAGAGACCCAGTACTTC. This translates into CASSRTGTEQETQYF.

A remark on this clonotype: A read error may be the cause here, since a much bigger clone is one base away. The chain has TRBV10-3 and TRBJ2-3; no clear D gene. Germline loops: CDR1 ENHRY, CDR2 SYGVKD. This CDR3 region has 14 residues. The CDR3 sequence: CVISSSTSTDTQYF. CDR3 in DNA: TGTGTCATCAGTTCTAGTACTAGCACAGATACGCAGTATTTT.

This clonotype has just one count. A read error is possible here, since a much larger clone lies one base away. V and J are TRBV6-1 and TRBJ2-7; the match to TRBD2 covers 7 bases. The germline V gene has CDR1 MNHNS and CDR2 SASEGT. The junction had 15 bases not matched to a gene; V was cut back by 5 bases and J by 5 bases. This CDR3 spans 16 amino acids. The CDR3 region is CASSLLTLGREDEQYF. The DNA for the CDR3 is TGTGCCAGCAGTCTCCTCACGCTGGGGAGGGAGGACGAGCAGTACTTC.

The chain joins TRBV4-3 to TRBJ2-6, with a possible D match to TRBD1 (6 bases). Germline loops: CDR1 LGHNA, CDR2 YSLEER. The CDR3 consists of 14 residues. The germline V and J ends were trimmed by 7 bases and 8 bases, with 15 bases remaining between them. The CDR3 loop is CASTQGFGTNVLTF. DNA for the CDR3: TGCGCCAGCACCCAGGGGTTCGGGACCAACGTCCTGACTTTC.

As regards this clonotype: The CDR3 does not close with the conserved phenylalanine or tryptophan, likely indicating a read error. The rearrangement uses TRBV7-9 and TRBJ2-1, with 7 bases aligning to TRBD2. The CDR3 length is 15 residues. Germline V gene data show CDR1 as SEHNR and CDR2 as FQNEAQ (reference sequence). V gave up 2 bases and J gave up 5 bases; unmatched junction bases: 6. The CDR3 bases are TGTGCCAGCAGCTTATCCAGCGGGGTAGACAATGAGCAGTTCCTC. This gives the protein CASSLSSGVDNEQFL.

The chain employs TRBV6-5 and TRBJ2-3; 8 bases fit TRBD2. The CDR3 sequence is 19 residues long. Germline lookup yields CDR1 MNHEY and CDR2 SVGAGI. V gave up 2 bases and J gave up 0 bases; unmatched junction bases: 13. DNA of the CDR3: TGTGCCAGCAGTTACCAAAATACGACTAGCGAAACTAGCACAGATACGCAGTATTTT. The encoded protein is CASSYQNTTSETSTDTQYF.

This clonotype was observed a handful of times. The rearrangement joins TRBV6-1 to TRBJ2-5; 8 bases map to TRBD1. Per germline, CDR1 MNHNS and CDR2 SASEGT. The CDR3 consists of 17 residues. Losses at the gene ends were 0 bases for V and 1 base for J; bases not matched to a gene: 7. The CDR3 coding sequence is TGTGCCAGCAGTGAAGCGCTAGGACAGGGCATCCAAGAGACCCAGTACTTC. Translated, it gives CASSEALGQGIQETQYF.

The chain recombines TRBV19 with TRBJ1-1; D uncertain. The CDR3 is 14 residues long. Germline CDR1 reads LNHDA; CDR2 reads SQIVND (reference sequence). Trimming removed 10 bases at V and 6 bases at J, with 21 bases between. CDR3 in DNA: TGTGCCACCTCACCTCCGGGTCTGCGGCCTGAAGCTTTCTTT. The encoded protein is CATSPPGLRPEAFF.